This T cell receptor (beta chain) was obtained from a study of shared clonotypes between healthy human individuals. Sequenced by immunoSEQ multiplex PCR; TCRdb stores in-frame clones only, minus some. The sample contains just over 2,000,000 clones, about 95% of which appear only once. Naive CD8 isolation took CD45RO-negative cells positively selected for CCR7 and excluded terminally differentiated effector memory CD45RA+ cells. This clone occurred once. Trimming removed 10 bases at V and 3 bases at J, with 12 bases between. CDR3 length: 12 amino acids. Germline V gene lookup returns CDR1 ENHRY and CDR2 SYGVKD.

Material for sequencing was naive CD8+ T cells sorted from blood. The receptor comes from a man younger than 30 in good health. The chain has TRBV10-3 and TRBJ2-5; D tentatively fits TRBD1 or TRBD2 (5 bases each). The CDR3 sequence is CATEGIEETQYF. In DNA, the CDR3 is TGTGCCACCGAGGGGATAGAAGAGACCCAGTACTTC.